These 5 T cell receptor beta chains originate from one sample sequenced in a study of cytomegalovirus exposure and HLA in healthy donors. PCR used 60 Vbeta primers and 13 Jbeta primers. Using immunoSEQ multiplex PCR, the repertoire was profiled, and TCRdb retains in-frame clones only, with some absent. This sample has 130,000 to 150,000 clones, with roughly 80% found just once. Sequences were obtained from PBMCs. The receptor set was obtained from a boy between 2 and 15 years old in good health and CMV-seronegative.

The gene calls are TRBV5-1 and TRBJ2-1, with D perhaps TRBD2 (7 bases). The CDR3 covers 16 residues. The germline CDR1 and CDR2 sequences are SGHRS and YFSETQ. The V end lost 6 bases, the J end lost 1 base, and 17 bases lay between the germline ends. CDR3 residues: CASKLRGGGSYNEQFF. DNA for the CDR3: TGCGCCAGCAAGTTGAGGGGGGGCGGTTCCTACAATGAGCAGTTCTTC.

The rearrangement links TRBV21-1 to TRBJ2-5; the D call of TRBD2 is as the table states it, not checked on the DNA. TRBV21-1 is tagged as a pseudogene. The length of the CDR3 is 13 residues. The CDR3 DNA is TGTGCCAGCAGCTGGACTGGGTGGGAGACCCAGTACTTC. Its protein product is CASSWTGWETQYF.

The V call is TRBV5-1, the J call TRBJ1-1, with D possibly TRBD1 on 5 matching bases. V was cut by 4 bases and J by 5 bases, with 15 bases left in between. Looked up from germline, CDR1 is SGHRS and CDR2 is YFSETQ. The CDR3 is 14 residues long. This CDR3 reads CASSKGTRGTEAFF. The CDR3 DNA follows: TGCGCCAGCAGCAAGGGGACCCGGGGGACTGAAGCTTTCTTT.

The genes are TRBV5-4 and TRBJ2-1; no clear D. Trimming removed 4 bases at V and 8 bases at J, with 7 bases between. Germline CDR1 and CDR2: SGHNT and YYREEE (reference sequence). The CDR3 has 11 residues. In nucleotides, the CDR3 is TGTGCCAGCAGCATCCGTGATGAGCAGTTCTTC. As protein: CASSIRDEQFF.

V gene TRBV7-9 combines with J gene TRBJ2-3; 7 bases line up with TRBD2. Germline lookup yields CDR1 SEHNR and CDR2 FQNEAQ (reference sequence). Trimming took 2 bases from V and 0 from J; bases not matched to a gene: 8. The CDR3 totals 17 residues. This chain's CDR3 is CASSLILAETSTDTQYF. CDR3 nucleotides: TGTGCCAGCAGCTTAATCCTAGCGGAGACTAGCACAGATACGCAGTATTTT. The variable domain in full, completed from reference TRBV7-9 and TRBJ2-3, reads DTGVSQNPRHKITKRGQNVTFRCDPISEHNRLYWYRQTLGQGPEFLTYFQNEAQLEKSRLLSDRFSAERPKGSFSTLEIQRTEQGDSAMYLCASSLILAETSTDTQYFGPGTRLTVL.